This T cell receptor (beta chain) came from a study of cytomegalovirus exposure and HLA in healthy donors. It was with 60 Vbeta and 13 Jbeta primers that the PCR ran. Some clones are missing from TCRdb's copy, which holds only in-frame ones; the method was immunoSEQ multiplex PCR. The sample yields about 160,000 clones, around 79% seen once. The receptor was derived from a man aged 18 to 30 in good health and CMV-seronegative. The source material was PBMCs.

CDR3 coding DNA: TGTGCCATCAACTTAGGACAGGGAGCAGATACGCAGTATTTT. Amino acids: CAINLGQGADTQYF. V usage is TRBV10-3 and J usage is TRBJ2-3, with 8 positions matching TRBD1. Germline loops: CDR1 ENHRY, CDR2 SYGVKD. With V trimmed by 7 bases and J by 4 bases, 7 bases remained unmatched. There are 14 residues in the CDR3.